What follows are 16 T cell receptor beta chains derived from one specimen sequenced in a study of radiotherapy plus CTLA-4 blockade in lung cancer. The data were produced by immunoSEQ multiplex PCR, yet TCRdb's version contains in-frame clones alone and is incomplete. The sample lists about 110,000 clones; more than 65% were seen once. Sequenced here: peripheral blood, sampled from a patient treated with radiotherapy plus ipilimumab. Every receptor here comes from a human donor with non-small cell lung cancer that progressed on radiotherapy plus ipilimumab. Some clones in this sample may be carry-over from other donors' samples.

This clone appeared once. The CDR3 sequence: CASSIGRAGTQYF. CDR3 DNA sequence: TGTGCCAGTAGTATAGGGCGGGCCGGGACGCAGTATTTT. V and J are TRBV19 and TRBJ2-3; D is perhaps TRBD2 (5 bases). Trimming shortened V by 1 base and J by 9 bases, and 11 bases separated the two germline ends. Germline values: CDR1 LNHDA, CDR2 SQIVND (reference sequence). The length of the CDR3 is 13 residues.

V is TRBV6-5 and J is TRBJ1-3; weak D call: TRBD1 (5 bases). CDR3 length: 14 residues. The germline CDR1 and CDR2 sequences are MNHEY and SVGAGI. The germline V and J ends were trimmed by 2 bases and 4 bases, with 9 bases remaining between them. The DNA for the CDR3 is TGTGCCAGCAGTTACGGGGACCTAGGAAACACCATATATTTT. Translating it yields CASSYGDLGNTIYF.

This chain links TRBV5-1 with TRBJ2-5, with 8 bases lining up with TRBD2. CDR3 length: 16 residues. V dropped 0 bases and J dropped 5; count of bases not matched to a gene: 9. The germline V gene has CDR1 SGHRS and CDR2 YFSETQ. The CDR3 DNA reads as TGCGCCAGCAGCTTGGCGGGCCTCGGGAGGGGGGAGACCCAGTACTTC. This sequence encodes CASSLAGLGRGETQYF.

This clone appeared a single time. The chain carries TRBV4-1 and TRBJ1-2; TRBD1 matches at 7 bases. Per germline, CDR1 MGHRA and CDR2 YSYEKL. Germline trimming cut 1 base from V and 5 bases from J; bases unmatched to any gene: 7. CDR3 length: 15 residues. For the CDR3, the DNA is TGCGCCAGCAGCCAAGCTTTGACAGGGACGTATGGCTACACCTTC. It yields the protein CASSQALTGTYGYTF.

The gene calls are TRBV9 and TRBJ2-7, with a weak D call TRBD2 (5 bases). CDR3 length: 15 amino acids. Germline V gene lookup returns CDR1 SGDLS and CDR2 YYNGEE. The V end lost 3 bases, the J end lost 2 bases, and 15 bases lay between the germline ends. In DNA, the CDR3 is TGTGCCAGCAGCGCACAGCTCGGGGTACCCTACGAGCAGTACTTC. Protein product: CASSAQLGVPYEQYF.

J is TRBJ2-7 and V is TRBV15; TRBD1 matches 11 bases. The CDR3 spans 14 residues. J was trimmed by 5 bases and V by 6 bases; bases with no gene match: 6. The germline CDR1 and CDR2 sequences are LNHNV and YYDKDF (reference sequence). The CDR3 DNA reads TGTGCCACCAGTTATCCGGGACAGGGGGACGAGCAGTACTTC. It codes for CATSYPGQGDEQYF.

This chain joins TRBV4-2 and TRBJ1-2; D not resolved. V gave up 1 base and J gave up 7 bases, with 13 bases separating them. Per the germline V gene, CDR1 is LGHNA and CDR2 is YNFKEQ. This CDR3 region has 14 residues. The CDR3 sequence: CASSQASLPGGYTF. The CDR3 bases are TGTGCCAGCAGCCAAGCTAGTCTTCCTGGTGGCTACACCTTC.

The chain links TRBV5-4 to TRBJ2-1; 7 positions agree with TRBD2. The V gene end was trimmed by 6 bases and the J gene end by 4 bases; junction bases not matched to a gene: 10. The CDR3 runs to 15 residues. Germline V CDR1 and CDR2: SGHNT, YYREEE (reference sequence). The CDR3 region is CASTSSGGIYNEQFF. In nucleotides, the CDR3 is TGTGCCAGCACCTCATCCGGGGGGATTTACAATGAGCAGTTCTTC.

The rearrangement joins TRBV19 to TRBJ1-1; D unresolved. CDR1 LNHDA and CDR2 SQIVND come from the germline V gene (reference sequence). Between the trimmed V and J ends, which lost 3 bases and 8 bases, there was a span of 13 bases. The CDR3 consists of 13 residues. In DNA form, the CDR3 reads TGTGCCAGTAGTATCGGGCGAGGTGGAGAAGCTTTCTTT. Translated, it gives CASSIGRGGEAFF.

In its sample, this clone was seen a few times. This chain joins TRBV5-1 and TRBJ1-2, with D possibly being TRBD1 (5 bases). This CDR3 has 11 residues. Per the germline V gene, CDR1 is SGHRS and CDR2 is YFSETQ. Trimming stripped 8 bases from V and 8 bases from J, with 13 bases between. The CDR3 DNA reads as TGCGCCAGTTCAGGGCTCGGAGGCTACACCTTC. Translation: CASSGLGGYTF.

This clone appeared once. The V gene is TRBV7-6, the J gene TRBJ2-7; 14 bases align to TRBD2. With V trimmed by 5 bases and J by 2 bases, 8 bases remained unmatched. The CDR3 consists of 17 residues. The germline gives CDR1 SGHVS, CDR2 FNYEAQ. The CDR3, as DNA: TGTGCCAGCAGCCATAGCCTGACTAGCGGGGGGGCCTACGAGCAGTACTTC. It encodes CASSHSLTSGGAYEQYF.

The J gene is TRBJ1-5, the V gene TRBV7-2; D possibly corresponds to TRBD1 (6 bases). Germline values: CDR1 SGHTA, CDR2 FQGNSA. Trimming took 5 bases from V and 4 from J, leaving 9 bases between them. The CDR3 loop spans 13 amino acids. CDR3 coding DNA: TGTGCCAGCAGCCTGGGGACAAATCAGCCCCAGCATTTT. Its protein is CASSLGTNQPQHF.

A few counts support this clone. The rearrangement joins TRBV19 to TRBJ1-1; no clear D. The CDR3 contains 11 residues. Germline V gene data show CDR1 as LNHDA and CDR2 as SQIVND (reference sequence). Trimming stripped 6 bases from V and 5 bases from J, with 7 bases between. CDR3 sequence: CASRTGTEAFF. The CDR3 nucleotides read TGTGCCAGTAGGACGGGGACTGAAGCTTTCTTT.

V is TRBV25-1 and J is TRBJ1-5; D call uncertain. Per germline, CDR1 MGHDK and CDR2 SYGVNS. CDR3 length: 14 residues. Trimming cost V 2 bases and J 9 bases, with 14 bases left between them. In DNA form, the CDR3 reads TGTGCCAGCAGTGAAGGCCAGGAAGAATGGCCCCAGCATTTT. Translating gives CASSEGQEEWPQHF.

Here the CDR3 DNA reads TGTGCCAGCAGCGCGGGGACCGGCGAGAGTGAGCAGTTCTTC. Its protein product is CASSAGTGESEQFF. This chain uses TRBV9 with TRBJ2-1, with D perhaps given as TRBD1 or TRBD2 (5 bases each). V was shortened by 3 bases and J by 9 bases, with 16 bases between the two germline ends. Germline CDR1 and CDR2: SGDLS and YYNGEE. CDR3 length: 14 amino acids.

This chain joins TRBV29-1 and TRBJ2-7; D gene ambiguous. The V end lost 7 bases, the J end lost 1 base, and 14 bases lay between the germline ends. The CDR3 is 13 residues long. Germline CDR1 is SQVTM and CDR2 is ANQGSEA. The CDR3 spells CSAVGHLSYEQYF. The CDR3 DNA reads as TGCAGCGCCGTGGGCCATCTATCCTACGAGCAGTACTTC.